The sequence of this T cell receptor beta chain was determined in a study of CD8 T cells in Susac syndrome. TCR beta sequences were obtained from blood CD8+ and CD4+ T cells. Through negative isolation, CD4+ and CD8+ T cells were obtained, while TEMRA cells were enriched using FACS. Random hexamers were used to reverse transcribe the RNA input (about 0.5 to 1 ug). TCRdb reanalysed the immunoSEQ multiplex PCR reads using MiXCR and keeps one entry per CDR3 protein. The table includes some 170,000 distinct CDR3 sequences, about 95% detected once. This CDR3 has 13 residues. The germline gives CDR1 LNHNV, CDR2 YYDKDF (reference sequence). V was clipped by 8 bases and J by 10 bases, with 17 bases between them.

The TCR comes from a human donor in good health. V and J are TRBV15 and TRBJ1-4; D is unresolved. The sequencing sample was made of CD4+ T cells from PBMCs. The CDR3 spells CATRNGRAGKLFF. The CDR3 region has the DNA TGTGCCACCCGAAACGGACGGGCAGGAAAACTGTTTTTT.